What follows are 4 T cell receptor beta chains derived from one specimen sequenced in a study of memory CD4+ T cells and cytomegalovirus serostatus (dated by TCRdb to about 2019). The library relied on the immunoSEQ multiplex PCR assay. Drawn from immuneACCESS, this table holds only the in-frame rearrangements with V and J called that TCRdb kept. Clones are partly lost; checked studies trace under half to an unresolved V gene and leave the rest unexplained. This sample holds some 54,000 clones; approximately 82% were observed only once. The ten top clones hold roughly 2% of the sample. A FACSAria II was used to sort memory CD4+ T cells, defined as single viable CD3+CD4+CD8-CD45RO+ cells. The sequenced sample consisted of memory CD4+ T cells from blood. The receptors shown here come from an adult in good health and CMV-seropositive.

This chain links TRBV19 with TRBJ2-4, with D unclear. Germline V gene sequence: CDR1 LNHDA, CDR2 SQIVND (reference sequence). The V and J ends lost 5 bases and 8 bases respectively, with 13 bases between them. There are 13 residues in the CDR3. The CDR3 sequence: CASSRIAEDIQYF. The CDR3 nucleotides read TGTGCCAGTAGTCGGATAGCAGAGGACATTCAGTACTTC.

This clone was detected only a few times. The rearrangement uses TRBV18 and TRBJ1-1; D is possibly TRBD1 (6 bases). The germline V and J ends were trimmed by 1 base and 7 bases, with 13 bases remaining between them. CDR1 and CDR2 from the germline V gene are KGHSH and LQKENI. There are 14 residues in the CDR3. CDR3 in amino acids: CASSPQAGADEAFF. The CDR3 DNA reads TGTGCCAGCTCACCACAAGCGGGGGCAGATGAAGCTTTCTTT.

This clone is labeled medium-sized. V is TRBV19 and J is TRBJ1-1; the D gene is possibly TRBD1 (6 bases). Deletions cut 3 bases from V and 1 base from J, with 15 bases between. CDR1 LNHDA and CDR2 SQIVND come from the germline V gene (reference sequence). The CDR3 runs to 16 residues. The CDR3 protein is CASSIRSGHPNTEAFF. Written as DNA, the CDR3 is TGTGCCAGTAGTATCCGTTCGGGACACCCGAACACTGAAGCTTTCTTT.

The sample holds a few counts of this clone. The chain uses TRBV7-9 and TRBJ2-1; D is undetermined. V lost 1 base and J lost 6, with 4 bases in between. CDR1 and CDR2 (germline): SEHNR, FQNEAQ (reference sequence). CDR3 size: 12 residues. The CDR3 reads CASSLVSNEQFF. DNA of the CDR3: TGTGCCAGCAGCTTAGTAAGCAATGAGCAGTTCTTC.